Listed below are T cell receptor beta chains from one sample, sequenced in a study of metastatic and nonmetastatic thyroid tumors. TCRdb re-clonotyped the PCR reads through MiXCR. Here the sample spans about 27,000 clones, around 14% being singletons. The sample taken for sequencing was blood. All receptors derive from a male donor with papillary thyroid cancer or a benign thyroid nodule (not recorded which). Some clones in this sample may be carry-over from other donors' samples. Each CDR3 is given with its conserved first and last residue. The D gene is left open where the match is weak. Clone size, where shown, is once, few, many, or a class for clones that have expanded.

CDR3 protein: CASSFGSPYGYTF; CDR3 DNA: TGTGCCAGCAGCTTTGGATCTCCATATGGCTACACCTTC; V gene: TRBV11-2; D gene: NA; clone size: many; J gene: TRBJ1-2
CDR3 protein: CATKTGGGTDTQYF; CDR3 DNA: TGTGCCACCAAAACAGGGGGGGGTACAGATACGCAGTATTTT; V gene: TRBV27; D gene: NA; clone size: many; J gene: TRBJ2-3
CDR3 protein: CATSRSRLVVQETQYF; CDR3 DNA: TGTGCCACCAGCAGGTCAAGACTTGTCGTACAAGAGACCCAGTACTTC; V gene: TRBV15; D gene: NA; clone size: many; J gene: TRBJ2-5
CDR3 protein: CASSIAGWFTDTQYF; CDR3 DNA: TGTGCCAGTAGTATAGCGGGGTGGTTCACAGATACGCAGTATTTT; V gene: TRBV19; D gene: NA; clone size: many; J gene: TRBJ2-3
CDR3 protein: CASSDPGTKGEKLFF; CDR3 DNA: TGTGCCAGCAGCGACCCCGGGACCAAAGGTGAAAAACTGTTTTTT; V gene: TRBV5-6; D gene: NA; clone size: many; J gene: TRBJ1-4
CDR3 protein: CASSSRTGPGELFF; CDR3 DNA: TGTGCCAGCAGCTCCCGGACAGGGCCCGGGGAGCTGTTTTTT; V gene: TRBV7-6; D gene: TRBD1; clone size: many; J gene: TRBJ2-2
CDR3 protein: CASSLDSLSEAFF; CDR3 DNA: TGTGCCAGCAGCCTGGACAGTCTCTCTGAAGCTTTCTTT; V gene: TRBV12-3/TRBV12-4; D gene: NA; clone size: NA; J gene: TRBJ1-1
CDR3 protein: CASSPGVSQNTDTQYF; CDR3 DNA: TGTGCCAGCTCACCTGGAGTGTCTCAGAACACAGATACGCAGTATTTT; V gene: TRBV18; D gene: NA; clone size: many; J gene: TRBJ2-3
CDR3 protein: CASSSRSFGGEQFF; CDR3 DNA: TGCGCCAGCAGCTCAAGGAGTTTCGGGGGTGAGCAGTTCTTC; V gene: TRBV5-1; D gene: NA; clone size: NA; J gene: TRBJ2-1
CDR3 protein: CSARDRDHEQYF; CDR3 DNA: TGCAGTGCCCGGGACAGGGACCACGAGCAGTACTTC; V gene: TRBV20-1; D gene: TRBD1; clone size: many; J gene: TRBJ2-7
CDR3 protein: CASPTNPGTSGRYSKETQYF; CDR3 DNA: TGTGCCAGCCCAACGAACCCCGGGACTAGCGGGAGGTATAGTAAAGAGACCCAGTACTTC; V gene: TRBV13; D gene: TRBD2; clone size: many; J gene: TRBJ2-5
CDR3 protein: CATSEEDRDTGELFF; CDR3 DNA: TGTGCCACCAGTGAGGAGGACAGGGACACCGGGGAGCTGTTTTTT; V gene: TRBV24-1; D gene: TRBD1; clone size: many; J gene: TRBJ2-2
CDR3 protein: CATLPLVVADTQYF; CDR3 DNA: TGCGCCACCTTGCCGCTCGTGGTCGCAGATACGCAGTATTTT; V gene: TRBV10-1; D gene: NA; clone size: many; J gene: TRBJ2-3
CDR3 protein: CSAYRHKANEKLFF; CDR3 DNA: TGCAGTGCTTATAGACACAAAGCTAATGAAAAACTGTTTTTT; V gene: TRBV20-1; D gene: NA; clone size: NA; J gene: TRBJ1-4
CDR3 protein: CASSEDWGTEAFF; CDR3 DNA: TGTGCCAGCAGTGAGGATTGGGGCACTGAAGCTTTCTTT; V gene: TRBV6-4; D gene: NA; clone size: NA; J gene: TRBJ1-1
CDR3 protein: CASSLLVPGQWVEQPQHF; CDR3 DNA: TGTGCCAGCAGTTTATTGGTCCCGGGACAGTGGGTAGAGCAGCCCCAGCATTTT; V gene: TRBV27; D gene: TRBD1; clone size: NA; J gene: TRBJ1-5
CDR3 protein: CASSPSQGATQYF; CDR3 DNA: TGTGCCAGCAGCCCCTCGCAGGGGGCTACGCAGTATTTT; V gene: TRBV3-1; D gene: TRBD1; clone size: many; J gene: TRBJ2-3
CDR3 protein: CASSSHDRYGYTF; CDR3 DNA: TGTGCCAGCAGTTCCCACGACAGATATGGCTACACCTTC; V gene: TRBV28; D gene: NA; clone size: many; J gene: TRBJ1-2
CDR3 protein: CASGPDRATSEGYGYTF; CDR3 DNA: TGTGCCAGCGGGCCAGACAGGGCCACGTCCGAAGGGTATGGCTACACCTTC; V gene: TRBV11-1; D gene: TRBD1; clone size: many; J gene: TRBJ1-2
CDR3 protein: CASSYGDRGRYEQYF; CDR3 DNA: TGTGCCAGCAGTTACGGGGACAGGGGGCGCTACGAGCAGTACTTC; V gene: TRBV6-6; D gene: TRBD1; clone size: NA; J gene: TRBJ2-7
CDR3 protein: CASSLGQGIGELFF; CDR3 DNA: TGTGCCAGCAGTTTGGGACAGGGGATCGGGGAGCTGTTTTTT; V gene: TRBV6-1; D gene: TRBD1; clone size: many; J gene: TRBJ2-2
CDR3 protein: CASSLLQETQYF; CDR3 DNA: TGTGCCAGCTCATTGCTACAAGAGACCCAGTACTTC; V gene: TRBV11-3; D gene: NA; clone size: many; J gene: TRBJ2-5
CDR3 protein: CASSPLPQLSNQPQHF; CDR3 DNA: TGTGCCAGTAGTCCCCTGCCCCAGCTCAGCAATCAGCCCCAGCATTTT; V gene: TRBV19; D gene: NA; clone size: medium-sized; J gene: TRBJ1-5
CDR3 protein: CASSSLAGGRDGDYEQYF; CDR3 DNA: TGTGCCAGCAGCTCGTTAGCGGGAGGCAGGGATGGGGACTACGAGCAGTACTTC; V gene: TRBV11-1; D gene: TRBD2; clone size: NA; J gene: TRBJ2-7
CDR3 protein: CSAPGQTYNEQFF; CDR3 DNA: TGCAGTGCTCCCGGCCAGACCTACAATGAGCAGTTCTTC; V gene: TRBV20-1; D gene: NA; clone size: many; J gene: TRBJ2-1
CDR3 protein: CASSLGPGLAVNEQFF; CDR3 DNA: TGCGCCAGCAGCTTAGGACCGGGACTAGCGGTTAATGAGCAGTTCTTC; V gene: TRBV5-1; D gene: TRBD2; clone size: NA; J gene: TRBJ2-1
CDR3 protein: CASSEGDAGELFF; CDR3 DNA: TGTGCCAGCAGTGAAGGGGACGCCGGGGAGCTGTTTTTT; V gene: TRBV6-4; D gene: NA; clone size: many; J gene: TRBJ2-2
CDR3 protein: CASSEMTVIIRETQYF; CDR3 DNA: TGTGCCAGCAGTGAAATGACAGTAATAATTCGAGAGACCCAGTACTTC; V gene: TRBV6-1; D gene: NA; clone size: NA; J gene: TRBJ2-5
CDR3 protein: CASSRWREGRVGWQETQYF; CDR3 DNA: TGTGCCAGCAGTCGTTGGCGGGAGGGCCGGGTTGGTTGGCAAGAGACCCAGTACTTC; V gene: TRBV12-3/TRBV12-4; D gene: TRBD2; clone size: many; J gene: TRBJ2-5
CDR3 protein: CASSHGTGGSYEQYF; CDR3 DNA: TGCGCCAGCAGCCACGGGACAGGGGGTTCCTACGAGCAGTACTTC; V gene: TRBV5-1; D gene: TRBD1; clone size: many; J gene: TRBJ2-7
CDR3 protein: CASSIGLAGVWNEQFF; CDR3 DNA: TGTGCCAGCAGCATCGGACTAGCGGGAGTGTGGAATGAGCAGTTCTTC; V gene: TRBV11-2; D gene: TRBD2; clone size: many; J gene: TRBJ2-1
CDR3 protein: CASRSTGYGYGYTF; CDR3 DNA: TGTGCCAGCAGGTCTACAGGGTACGGCTATGGCTACACCTTC; V gene: TRBV11-2; D gene: NA; clone size: many; J gene: TRBJ1-2
CDR3 protein: CASSQNSGYYNEQFF; CDR3 DNA: TGCGCCAGCAGTCAGAATAGCGGGTATTACAATGAGCAATTCTTC; V gene: TRBV10-2; D gene: TRBD2; clone size: many; J gene: TRBJ2-1
CDR3 protein: CASSALAGGPYEQYF; CDR3 DNA: TGTGCCAGCAGTGCCCTAGCGGGAGGACCCTACGAGCAGTACTTC; V gene: TRBV2; D gene: TRBD2; clone size: many; J gene: TRBJ2-7
CDR3 protein: CSAGPFNYNEQFF; CDR3 DNA: TGCAGCGCCGGACCCTTTAACTACAATGAGCAGTTCTTC; V gene: TRBV29-1; D gene: NA; clone size: many; J gene: TRBJ2-1
CDR3 protein: CASSRTGIEQYF; CDR3 DNA: TGTGCCAGCAGTAGGACAGGGATCGAGCAGTACTTC; V gene: TRBV6-1; D gene: TRBD1; clone size: many; J gene: TRBJ2-7
CDR3 protein: CASSNRGFSEKLFF; CDR3 DNA: TGTGCCAGCAGCAACAGGGGGTTTTCTGAAAAACTGTTTTTT; V gene: TRBV6-1; D gene: TRBD1; clone size: many; J gene: TRBJ1-4
CDR3 protein: CASSLDRGPTEAFF; CDR3 DNA: TGTGCCAGCAGTTTGGACAGGGGGCCCACTGAAGCTTTCTTT; V gene: TRBV28; D gene: TRBD1; clone size: many; J gene: TRBJ1-1
CDR3 protein: CASSLVLGGGAYEQYF; CDR3 DNA: TGTGCCAGCAGCTTAGTTCTTGGGGGAGGCGCCTACGAGCAGTACTTC; V gene: TRBV11-3; D gene: NA; clone size: once; J gene: TRBJ2-7
CDR3 protein: CASSLRGDPNNEQFF; CDR3 DNA: TGTGCCAGCAGCCTTCGGGGGGACCCGAACAATGAGCAGTTCTTC; V gene: TRBV7-3; D gene: TRBD2; clone size: many; J gene: TRBJ2-1
CDR3 protein: CASSPVPGQTRVSYEQYF; CDR3 DNA: TGTGCCAGCAGCCCTGTCCCGGGACAGACAAGAGTCTCTTACGAGCAGTACTTC; V gene: TRBV11-2; D gene: TRBD1; clone size: once; J gene: TRBJ2-7
CDR3 protein: CAISETVRSYEQYF; CDR3 DNA: TGTGCAATCAGTGAGACGGTGAGATCCTACGAGCAGTACTTC; V gene: TRBV10-3; D gene: NA; clone size: NA; J gene: TRBJ2-7
CDR3 protein: CASRDGQGAVDTQYF; CDR3 DNA: TGTGCCAGCAGGGATGGACAGGGGGCGGTAGATACGCAGTATTTT; V gene: TRBV28; D gene: TRBD1; clone size: NA; J gene: TRBJ2-3
CDR3 protein: CASSRTSGSDGEEEQFF; CDR3 DNA: TGTGCCAGCAGCCGCACTAGCGGGAGTGATGGGGAGGAAGAGCAGTTCTTC; V gene: TRBV6-5; D gene: TRBD2; clone size: few; J gene: TRBJ2-1
CDR3 protein: CASSLSNTEAFF; CDR3 DNA: TGTGCCAGCAGCTTATCCAACACTGAAGCTTTCTTT; V gene: TRBV5-4; D gene: NA; clone size: many; J gene: TRBJ1-1
CDR3 protein: CASSLLASGILNEQFF; CDR3 DNA: TGTGCCAGCAGTTTATTGGCTAGCGGGATCCTCAATGAGCAGTTCTTC; V gene: TRBV28; D gene: TRBD2; clone size: many; J gene: TRBJ2-1
CDR3 protein: CASSLPLAAGGNTIYF; CDR3 DNA: TGTGCCAGCAGCTTACCCTTGGCTGCGGGGGGAAACACCATATATTTT; V gene: TRBV7-9; D gene: NA; clone size: many; J gene: TRBJ1-3
CDR3 protein: CASSSGTLPYEQYF; CDR3 DNA: TGTGCCAGCAGCTCCGGGACACTGCCCTACGAGCAGTACTTC; V gene: TRBV7-2; D gene: NA; clone size: NA; J gene: TRBJ2-7
CDR3 protein: CSAREERGRVKTQYF; CDR3 DNA: TGCAGTGCTAGAGAGGAAAGGGGGCGGGTAAAGACCCAGTACTTC; V gene: TRBV20-1; D gene: TRBD1; clone size: many; J gene: TRBJ2-5